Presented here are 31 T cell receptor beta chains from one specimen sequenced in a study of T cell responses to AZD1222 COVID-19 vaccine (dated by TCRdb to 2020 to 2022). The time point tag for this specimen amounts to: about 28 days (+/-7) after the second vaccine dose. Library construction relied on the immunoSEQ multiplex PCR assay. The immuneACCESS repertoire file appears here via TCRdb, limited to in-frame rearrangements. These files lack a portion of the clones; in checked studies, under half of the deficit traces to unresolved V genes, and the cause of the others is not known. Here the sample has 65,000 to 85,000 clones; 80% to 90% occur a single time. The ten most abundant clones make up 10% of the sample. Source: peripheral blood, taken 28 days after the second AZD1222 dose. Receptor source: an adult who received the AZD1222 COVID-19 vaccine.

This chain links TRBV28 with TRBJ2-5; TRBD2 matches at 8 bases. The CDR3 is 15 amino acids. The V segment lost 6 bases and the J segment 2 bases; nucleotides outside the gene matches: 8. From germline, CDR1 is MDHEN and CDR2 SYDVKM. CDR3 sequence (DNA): TGTGCCAGCAGCCCTACCGGCGGGGGGCAAGAGACCCAGTACTTC. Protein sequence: CASSPTGGGQETQYF.

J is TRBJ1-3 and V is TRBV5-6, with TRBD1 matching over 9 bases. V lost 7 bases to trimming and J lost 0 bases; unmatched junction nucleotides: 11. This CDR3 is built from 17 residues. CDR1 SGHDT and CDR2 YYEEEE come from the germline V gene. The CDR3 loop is CASANRGPLLSGNTIYF. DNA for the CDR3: TGTGCCAGCGCAAACAGGGGGCCCCTTCTCTCTGGAAACACCATATATTTT.

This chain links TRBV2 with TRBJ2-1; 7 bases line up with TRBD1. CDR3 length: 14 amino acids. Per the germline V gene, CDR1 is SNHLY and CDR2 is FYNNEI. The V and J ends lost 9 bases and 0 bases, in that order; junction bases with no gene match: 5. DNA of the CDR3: TGTGCCAGTTACAGGGGACCCTCCTACAATGAGCAGTTCTTC. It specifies CASYRGPSYNEQFF.

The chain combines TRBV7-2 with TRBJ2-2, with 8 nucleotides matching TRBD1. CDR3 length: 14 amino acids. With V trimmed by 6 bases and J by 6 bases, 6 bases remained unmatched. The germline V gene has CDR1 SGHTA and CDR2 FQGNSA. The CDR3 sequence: CASRPTGVPGELFF. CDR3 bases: TGTGCCAGCAGGCCGACAGGGGTCCCCGGGGAGCTGTTTTTT.

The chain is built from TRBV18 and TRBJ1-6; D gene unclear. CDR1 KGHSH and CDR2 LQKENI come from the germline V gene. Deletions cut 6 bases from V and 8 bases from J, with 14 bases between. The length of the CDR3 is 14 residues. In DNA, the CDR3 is TGTGCCAGCTCGGCTAGTCGCAAGGATTCACCCCTCCACTTT. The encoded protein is CASSASRKDSPLHF.

In nucleotides, the CDR3 is TGTGCCAGCAGCCCGGACAGGGCGACCGGGGAGCTGTTTTTT. It is translated as CASSPDRATGELFF. V is TRBV6-5 and J is TRBJ2-2; TRBD1 aligns across 8 bases. Germline-derived CDR1 and CDR2 are MNHEY and SVGAGI. The trim removed 6 bases at V and 5 bases at J, leaving 5 bases unmatched. The CDR3 has 14 residues.

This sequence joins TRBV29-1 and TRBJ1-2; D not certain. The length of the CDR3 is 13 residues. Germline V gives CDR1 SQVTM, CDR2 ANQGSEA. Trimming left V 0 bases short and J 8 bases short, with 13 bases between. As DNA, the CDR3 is TGCAGCGTTGAAGATCGTAACAGCGTGGGCTACACCTTC. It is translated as CSVEDRNSVGYTF.

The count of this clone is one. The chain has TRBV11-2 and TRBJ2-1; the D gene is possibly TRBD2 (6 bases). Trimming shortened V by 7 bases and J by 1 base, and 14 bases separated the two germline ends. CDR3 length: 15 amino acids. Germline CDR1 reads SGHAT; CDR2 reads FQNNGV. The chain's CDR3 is CASTPPGVSYNEQFF. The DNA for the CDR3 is TGTGCCAGCACACCCCCGGGGGTTTCCTACAATGAGCAGTTCTTC. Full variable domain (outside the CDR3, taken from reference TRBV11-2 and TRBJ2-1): EAGVAQSPRYKIIEKRQSVAFWCNPISGHATLYWYQQILGQGPKLLIQFQNNGVVDDSQLPKDRFSAERLKGVDSTLKIQPAKLEDSAVYLCASTPPGVSYNEQFFGPGTRLTVL.

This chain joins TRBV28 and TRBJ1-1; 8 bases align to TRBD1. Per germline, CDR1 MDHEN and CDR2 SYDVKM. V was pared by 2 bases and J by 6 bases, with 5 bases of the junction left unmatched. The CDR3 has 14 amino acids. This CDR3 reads CASSLTGGWAEAFF. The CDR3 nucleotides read TGTGCCAGCAGTTTAACAGGGGGTTGGGCTGAAGCTTTCTTT.

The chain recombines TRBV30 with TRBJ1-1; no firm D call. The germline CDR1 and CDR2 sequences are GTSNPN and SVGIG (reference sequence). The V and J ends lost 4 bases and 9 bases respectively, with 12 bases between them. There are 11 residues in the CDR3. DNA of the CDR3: TGTGCCTGGATGGAACAGTGGCAAGCTTTCTTT. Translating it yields CAWMEQWQAFF.

The CDR3 sequence: CASTSGGGNTGELFF. The CDR3 nucleotides are TGTGCCAGCACTTCGGGGGGAGGGAACACCGGGGAGCTGTTTTTT. J is TRBJ2-2 and V is TRBV9; TRBD2 matches 7 bases. The CDR3 runs 15 residues. Trimming at V came to 6 bases and at J to 1 base, leaving 6 bases not matched to a gene. Germline V gene data show CDR1 as SGDLS and CDR2 as YYNGEE.

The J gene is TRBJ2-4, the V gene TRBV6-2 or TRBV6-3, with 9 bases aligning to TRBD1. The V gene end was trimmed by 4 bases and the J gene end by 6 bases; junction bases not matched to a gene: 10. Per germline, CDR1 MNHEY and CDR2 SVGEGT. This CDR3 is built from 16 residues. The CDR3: CASSSTFRDRVNIQYF. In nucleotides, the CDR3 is TGTGCCAGCAGTTCGACCTTCCGGGACAGGGTAAACATTCAGTACTTC.

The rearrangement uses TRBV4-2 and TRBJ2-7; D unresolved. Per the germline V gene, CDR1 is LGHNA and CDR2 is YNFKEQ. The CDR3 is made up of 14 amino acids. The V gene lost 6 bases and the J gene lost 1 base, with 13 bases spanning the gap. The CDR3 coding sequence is TGTGCCAGCAGGATGGACGGAAGGTCCTACGAGCAGTACTTC. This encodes CASRMDGRSYEQYF.

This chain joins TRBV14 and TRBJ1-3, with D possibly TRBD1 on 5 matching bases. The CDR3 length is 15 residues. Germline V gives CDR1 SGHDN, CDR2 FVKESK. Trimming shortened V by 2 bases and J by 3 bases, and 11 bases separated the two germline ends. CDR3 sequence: CASSQWDGYGNTIYF. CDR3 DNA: TGTGCCAGCAGCCAATGGGACGGCTATGGAAACACCATATATTTT.

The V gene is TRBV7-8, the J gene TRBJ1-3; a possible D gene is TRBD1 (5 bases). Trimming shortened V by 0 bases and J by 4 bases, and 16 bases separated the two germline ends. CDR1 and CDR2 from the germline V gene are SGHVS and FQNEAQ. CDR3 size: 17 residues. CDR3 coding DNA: TGTGCCAGCAGCTTAGCCCCCTGGGGGGAGCCCGGAAACACCATATATTTT. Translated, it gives CASSLAPWGEPGNTIYF.

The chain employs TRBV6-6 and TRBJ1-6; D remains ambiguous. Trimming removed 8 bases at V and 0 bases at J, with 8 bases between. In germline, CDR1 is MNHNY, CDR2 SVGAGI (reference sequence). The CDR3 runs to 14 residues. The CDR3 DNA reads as TGTGCCAGCGAGGAAAGCTCCTATAATTCACCCCTCCACTTT. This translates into CASEESSYNSPLHF.

This CDR3 is CAILNTGELFF. In DNA form, the CDR3 reads TGTGCCATCCTTAACACCGGGGAGCTGTTTTTT. The genes are TRBV12-3 or TRBV12-4 and TRBJ2-2; no reliable D call. The CDR3 is made up of 11 amino acids. The V gene lost 10 bases and the J gene lost 2 bases, with 5 bases spanning the gap.

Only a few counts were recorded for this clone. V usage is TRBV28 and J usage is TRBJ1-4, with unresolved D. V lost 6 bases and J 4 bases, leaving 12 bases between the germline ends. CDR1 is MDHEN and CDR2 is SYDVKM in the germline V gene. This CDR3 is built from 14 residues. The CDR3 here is CASREDRNNEKLFF. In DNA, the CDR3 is TGTGCCAGCAGGGAGGACCGGAATAATGAAAAACTGTTTTTT.

Written as DNA, the CDR3 is TGTGCCAGCAGTTACCGAGGGGGGGTGGCTGAAGCTTTCTTT. This codes for CASSYRGGVAEAFF. This chain uses TRBV6-2 or TRBV6-3 with TRBJ1-1; a possible D gene is TRBD1 (6 bases). Germline values: CDR1 MNHEY, CDR2 SVGEGT. The CDR3 extends over 14 amino acids. Trimming cost V 2 bases and J 6 bases, with 13 bases left between them.

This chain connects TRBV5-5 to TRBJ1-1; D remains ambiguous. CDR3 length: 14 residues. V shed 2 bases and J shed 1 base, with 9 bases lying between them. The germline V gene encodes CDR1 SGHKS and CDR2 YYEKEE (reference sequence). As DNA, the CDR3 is TGTGCCAGCAGCTTATGGGCAGGGAACACTGAAGCTTTCTTT. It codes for CASSLWAGNTEAFF.

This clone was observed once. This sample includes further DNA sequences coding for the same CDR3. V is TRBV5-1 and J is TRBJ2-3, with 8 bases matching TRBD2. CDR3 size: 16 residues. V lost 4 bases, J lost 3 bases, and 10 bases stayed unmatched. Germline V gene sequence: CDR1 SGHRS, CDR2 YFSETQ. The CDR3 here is CASSTRGGGYTDTQYF. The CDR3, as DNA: TGCGCCAGCAGCACACGCGGCGGGGGGTATACAGATACGCAGTATTTT.

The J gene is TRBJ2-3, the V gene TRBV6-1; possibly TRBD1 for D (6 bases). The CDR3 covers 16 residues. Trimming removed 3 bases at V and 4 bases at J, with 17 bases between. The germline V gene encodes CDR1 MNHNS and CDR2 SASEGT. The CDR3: CASSDLQRAGADTQYF. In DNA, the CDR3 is TGTGCCAGCAGTGACCTACAGAGGGCAGGGGCAGATACGCAGTATTTT.

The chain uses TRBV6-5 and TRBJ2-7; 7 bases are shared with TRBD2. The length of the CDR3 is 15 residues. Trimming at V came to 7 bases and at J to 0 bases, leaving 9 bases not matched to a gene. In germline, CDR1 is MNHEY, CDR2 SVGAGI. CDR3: CASINAASGSYEQYF. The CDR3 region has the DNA TGTGCCAGCATCAACGCGGCTAGCGGCTCCTACGAGCAGTACTTC.

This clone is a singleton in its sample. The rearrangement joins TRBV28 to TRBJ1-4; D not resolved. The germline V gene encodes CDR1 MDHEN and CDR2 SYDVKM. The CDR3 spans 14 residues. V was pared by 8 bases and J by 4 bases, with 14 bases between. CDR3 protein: CASYPGRSNEKLFF. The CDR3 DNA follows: TGTGCCAGCTACCCCGGGCGGAGTAATGAAAAACTGTTTTTT.

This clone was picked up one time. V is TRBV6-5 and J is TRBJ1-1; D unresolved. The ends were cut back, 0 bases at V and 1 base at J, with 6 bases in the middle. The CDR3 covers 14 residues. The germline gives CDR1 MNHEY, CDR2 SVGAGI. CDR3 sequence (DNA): TGTGCCAGCAGTTACTCTCCTAGGAACACTGAAGCTTTCTTT. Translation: CASSYSPRNTEAFF.

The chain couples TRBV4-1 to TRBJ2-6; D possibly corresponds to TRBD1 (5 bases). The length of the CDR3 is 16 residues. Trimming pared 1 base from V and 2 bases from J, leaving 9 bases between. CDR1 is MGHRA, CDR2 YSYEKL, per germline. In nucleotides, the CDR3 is TGCGCCAGCAGCCAAGGGGGCAGGGCTGGGGCCAACGTCCTGACTTTC. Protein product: CASSQGGRAGANVLTF.

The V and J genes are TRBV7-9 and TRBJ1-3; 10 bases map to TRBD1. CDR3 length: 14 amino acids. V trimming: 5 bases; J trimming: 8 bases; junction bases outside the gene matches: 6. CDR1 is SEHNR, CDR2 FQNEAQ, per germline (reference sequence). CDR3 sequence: CASSLRDRGDTIYF. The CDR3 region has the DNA TGTGCCAGCAGCCTACGGGACAGGGGAGACACCATATATTTT.

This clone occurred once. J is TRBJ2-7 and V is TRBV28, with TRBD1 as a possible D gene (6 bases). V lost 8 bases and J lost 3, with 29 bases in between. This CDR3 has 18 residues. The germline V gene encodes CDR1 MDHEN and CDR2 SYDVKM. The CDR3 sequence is CASFTMKTGKGRNYEQYF. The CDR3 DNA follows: TGTGCCAGCTTTACTATGAAAACAGGGAAAGGACGTAACTACGAGCAGTACTTC.

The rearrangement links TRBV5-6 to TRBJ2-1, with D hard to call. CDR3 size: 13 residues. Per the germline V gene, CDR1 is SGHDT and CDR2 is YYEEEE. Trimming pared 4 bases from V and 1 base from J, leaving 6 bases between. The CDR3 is CASSRVSYNEQFF. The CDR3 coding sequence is TGTGCCAGCAGCCGGGTATCCTACAATGAGCAGTTCTTC.

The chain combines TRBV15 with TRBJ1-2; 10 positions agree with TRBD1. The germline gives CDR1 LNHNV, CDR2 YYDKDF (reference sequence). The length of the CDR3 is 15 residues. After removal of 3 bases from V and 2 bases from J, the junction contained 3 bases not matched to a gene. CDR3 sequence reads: CATSRQGQGNYGYTF. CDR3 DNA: TGTGCCACCAGCAGGCAGGGACAGGGGAACTATGGCTACACCTTC.

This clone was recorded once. CDR3 protein: CASRLQGATHYGYTF. The CDR3 DNA reads TGTGCCAGCAGATTACAGGGGGCGACCCACTATGGCTACACCTTC. The chain is built from TRBV27 and TRBJ1-2; 9 bases line up with TRBD1. Germline V CDR1 and CDR2: MNHEY, SMNVEV (reference sequence). The CDR3 has 15 amino acids. V shed 6 bases and J 3 bases; nucleotides not matched to a gene: 8.